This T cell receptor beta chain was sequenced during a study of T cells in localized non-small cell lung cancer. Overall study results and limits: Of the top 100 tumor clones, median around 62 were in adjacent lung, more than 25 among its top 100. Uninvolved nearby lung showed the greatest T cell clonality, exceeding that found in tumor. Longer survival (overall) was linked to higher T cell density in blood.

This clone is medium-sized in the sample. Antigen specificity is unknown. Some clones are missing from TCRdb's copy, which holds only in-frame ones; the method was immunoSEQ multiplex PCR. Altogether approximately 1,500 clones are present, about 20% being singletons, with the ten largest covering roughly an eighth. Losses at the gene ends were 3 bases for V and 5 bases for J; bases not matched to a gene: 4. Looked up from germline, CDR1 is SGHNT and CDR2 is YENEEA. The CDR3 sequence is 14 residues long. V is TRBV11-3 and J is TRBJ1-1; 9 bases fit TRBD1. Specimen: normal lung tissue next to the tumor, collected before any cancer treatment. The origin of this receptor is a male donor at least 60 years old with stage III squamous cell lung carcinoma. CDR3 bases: TGTGCCAGCAGCTTTGGACAGGGGAGGACTGAAGCTTTCTTT. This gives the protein CASSFGQGRTEAFF.